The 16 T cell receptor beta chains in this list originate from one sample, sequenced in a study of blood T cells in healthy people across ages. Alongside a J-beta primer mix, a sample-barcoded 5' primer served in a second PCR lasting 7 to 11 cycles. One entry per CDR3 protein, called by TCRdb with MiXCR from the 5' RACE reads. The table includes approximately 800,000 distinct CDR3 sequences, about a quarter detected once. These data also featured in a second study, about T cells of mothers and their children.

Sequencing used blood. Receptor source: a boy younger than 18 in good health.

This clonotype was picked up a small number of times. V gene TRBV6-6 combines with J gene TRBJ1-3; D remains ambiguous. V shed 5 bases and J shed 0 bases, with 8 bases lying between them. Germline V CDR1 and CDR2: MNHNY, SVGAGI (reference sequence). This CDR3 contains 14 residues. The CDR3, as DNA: TGTGCCAGCAGTATGCCAGTCTCTGGAAACACCATATATTTT. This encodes CASSMPVSGNTIYF.

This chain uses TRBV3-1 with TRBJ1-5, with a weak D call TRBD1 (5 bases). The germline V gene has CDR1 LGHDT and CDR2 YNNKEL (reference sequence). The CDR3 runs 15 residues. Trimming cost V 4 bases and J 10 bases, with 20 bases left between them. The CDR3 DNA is TGTGCCAGCAGCCCCGGGGCGGGAGCAATCAGCCCCCAGCATTTT. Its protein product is CASSPGAGAISPQHF.

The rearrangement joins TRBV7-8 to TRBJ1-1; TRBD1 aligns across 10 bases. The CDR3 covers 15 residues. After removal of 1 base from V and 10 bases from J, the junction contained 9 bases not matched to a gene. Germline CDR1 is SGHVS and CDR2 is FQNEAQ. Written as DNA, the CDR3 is TGTGCCAGCAGCTTAGGCGGTTTAGGACAGGGGGGAGCTTTCTTT. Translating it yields CASSLGGLGQGGAFF.

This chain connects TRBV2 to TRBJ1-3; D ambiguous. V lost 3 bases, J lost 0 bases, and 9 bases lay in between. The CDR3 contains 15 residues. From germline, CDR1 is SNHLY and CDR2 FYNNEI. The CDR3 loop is CASSDIIISGNTIYF. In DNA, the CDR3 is TGTGCCAGCAGTGACATAATAATCTCTGGAAACACCATATATTTT.

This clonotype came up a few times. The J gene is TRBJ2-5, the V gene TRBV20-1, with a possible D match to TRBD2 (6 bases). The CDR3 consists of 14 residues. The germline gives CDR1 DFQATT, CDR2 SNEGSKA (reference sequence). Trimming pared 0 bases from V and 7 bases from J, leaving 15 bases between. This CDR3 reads CSARDGGVEVTQYF. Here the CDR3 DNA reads TGCAGTGCTAGAGATGGCGGGGTGGAGGTGACCCAGTACTTC.

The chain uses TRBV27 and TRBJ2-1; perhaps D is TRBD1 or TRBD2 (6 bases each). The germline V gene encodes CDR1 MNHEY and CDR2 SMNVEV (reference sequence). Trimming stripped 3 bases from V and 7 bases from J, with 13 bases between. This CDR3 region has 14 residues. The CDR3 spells CASSFSWGANEQFF. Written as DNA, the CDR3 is TGTGCCAGCAGTTTTTCCTGGGGGGCTAATGAGCAGTTCTTC.

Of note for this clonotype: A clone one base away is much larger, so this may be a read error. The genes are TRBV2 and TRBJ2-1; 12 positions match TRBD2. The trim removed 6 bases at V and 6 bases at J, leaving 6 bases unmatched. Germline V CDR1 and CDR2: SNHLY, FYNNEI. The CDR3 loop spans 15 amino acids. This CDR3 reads CASSPASGGANEQFF. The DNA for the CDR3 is TGTGCCAGCAGCCCGGCTAGCGGGGGGGCCAATGAGCAGTTCTTC.

The CDR3 DNA is TGTGCCAGTGTTCCGGCAGGCGACTCTGGAAACACCATATATTTT. This codes for CASVPAGDSGNTIYF. The gene calls are TRBV6-5 and TRBJ1-3; D is undetermined. This CDR3 comprises 15 residues. V gave up 9 bases and J gave up 0 bases, with 15 bases separating them. CDR1 MNHEY and CDR2 SVGAGI come from the germline V gene.

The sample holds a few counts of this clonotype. CDR3 coding DNA: TGCGCCAGCAGCTTCCAGCCCTCGAGCTCTGGAAACACCATATATTTT. Amino acids: CASSFQPSSSGNTIYF. This rearrangement joins TRBV5-1 to TRBJ1-3; the D is unclear. The V gene lost 2 bases and the J gene lost 0 bases, with 12 bases spanning the gap. CDR1 is SGHRS and CDR2 is YFSETQ in the germline V gene. The CDR3 runs 16 residues.

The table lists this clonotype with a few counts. In DNA, the CDR3 is TGTGCCAGCAGCTTAGCTGGGGATGGGGGTTATGGCTACACCTTC. This translates into CASSLAGDGGYGYTF. The rearrangement links TRBV7-9 to TRBJ1-2, with D tentatively TRBD1 (5 bases). V lost 0 bases to trimming and J lost 5 bases, with 13 bases between them. The CDR3 loop spans 15 amino acids. Germline CDR1 and CDR2: SEHNR and FQNEAQ (reference sequence).

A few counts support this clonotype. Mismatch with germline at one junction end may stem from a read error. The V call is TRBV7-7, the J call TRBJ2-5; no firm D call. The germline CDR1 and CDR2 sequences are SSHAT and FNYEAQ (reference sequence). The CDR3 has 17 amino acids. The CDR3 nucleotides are TGTGCTAGCAGCTTTCCCCAGGTTCCACTTAAGAGGGAGACCCAGTACTTC. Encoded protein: CASSFPQVPLKRETQYF.

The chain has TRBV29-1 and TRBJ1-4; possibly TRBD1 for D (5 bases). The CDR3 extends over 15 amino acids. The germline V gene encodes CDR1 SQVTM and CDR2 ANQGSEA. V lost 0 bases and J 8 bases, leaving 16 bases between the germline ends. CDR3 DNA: TGCAGCGTTGAAGAAGCCGAGACAGATGGGGAAAAACTGTTTTTT. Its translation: CSVEEAETDGEKLFF.

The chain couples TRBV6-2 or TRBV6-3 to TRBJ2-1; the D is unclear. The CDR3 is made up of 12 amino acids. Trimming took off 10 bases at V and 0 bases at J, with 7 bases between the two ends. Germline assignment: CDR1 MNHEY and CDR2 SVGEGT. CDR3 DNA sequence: TGTGCCACAAGTAGCTCCTACAATGAGCAGTTCTTC. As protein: CATSSSYNEQFF.

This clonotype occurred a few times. The CDR3 spells CASKTDRAGEKLFF. The CDR3 DNA reads TGTGCCAGCAAAACGGACAGGGCCGGTGAAAAACTGTTTTTT. The chain uses TRBV6-5 and TRBJ1-4; 8 nucleotides align to TRBD1. Germline CDR1 reads MNHEY; CDR2 reads SVGAGI. The J segment lost 7 bases and the V segment lost 7 bases, leaving 8 bases of the junction unmatched. The CDR3 length is 14 residues.

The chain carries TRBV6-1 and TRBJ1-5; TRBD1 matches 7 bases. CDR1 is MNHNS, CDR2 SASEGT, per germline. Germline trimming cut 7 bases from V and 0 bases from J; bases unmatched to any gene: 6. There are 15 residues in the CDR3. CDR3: CASTVGTVSNQPQHF. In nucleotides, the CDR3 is TGTGCCAGCACTGTCGGGACAGTTAGCAATCAGCCCCAGCATTTT.

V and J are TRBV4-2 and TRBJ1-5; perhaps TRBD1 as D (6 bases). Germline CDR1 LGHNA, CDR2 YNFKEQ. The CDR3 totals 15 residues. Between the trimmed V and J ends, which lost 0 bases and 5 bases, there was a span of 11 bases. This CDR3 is CASSQEQGRHQPQHF. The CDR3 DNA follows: TGTGCCAGCAGCCAAGAACAGGGTAGGCATCAGCCCCAGCATTTT.